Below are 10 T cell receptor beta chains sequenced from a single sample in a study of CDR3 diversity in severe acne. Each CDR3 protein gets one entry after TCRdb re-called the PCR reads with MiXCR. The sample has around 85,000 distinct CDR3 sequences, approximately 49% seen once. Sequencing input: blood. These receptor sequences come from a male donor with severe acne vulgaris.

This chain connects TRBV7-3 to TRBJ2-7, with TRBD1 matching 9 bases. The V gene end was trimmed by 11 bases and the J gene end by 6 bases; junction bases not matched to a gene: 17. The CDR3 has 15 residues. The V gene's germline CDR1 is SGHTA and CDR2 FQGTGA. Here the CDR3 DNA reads TGTGCCTGGAGTGCCACCGGGACAGGGTTTCTCGAGCAGTACTTC. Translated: CAWSATGTGFLEQYF. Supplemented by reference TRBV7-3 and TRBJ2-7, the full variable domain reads GAGVSQTPSNKVTEKGKYVELRCDPISGHTALYWYRQSLGQGPEFLIYFQGTGAADDSGLPNDRFFAVRPEGSVSTLKIQRTERGDSAVYLCAWSATGTGFLEQYFGPGTRLTVT.

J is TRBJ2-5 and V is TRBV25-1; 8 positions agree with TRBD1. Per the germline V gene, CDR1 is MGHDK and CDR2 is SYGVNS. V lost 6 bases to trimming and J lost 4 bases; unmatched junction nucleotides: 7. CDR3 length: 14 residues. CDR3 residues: CASSAGQGGETQYF. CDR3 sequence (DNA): TGTGCCAGCAGCGCAGGACAGGGTGGAGAGACCCAGTACTTC.

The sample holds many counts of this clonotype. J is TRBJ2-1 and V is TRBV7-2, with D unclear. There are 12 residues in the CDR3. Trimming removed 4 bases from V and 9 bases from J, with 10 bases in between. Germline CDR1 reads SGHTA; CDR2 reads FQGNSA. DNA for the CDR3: TGTGCCAGCAGCTCAGACCTTGTTGAGCAGTTCTTC. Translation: CASSSDLVEQFF. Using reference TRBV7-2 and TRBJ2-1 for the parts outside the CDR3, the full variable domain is GAGVSQSPSNKVTEKGKDVELRCDPISGHTALYWYRQSLGQGLEFLIYFQGNSAPDKSGLPSDRFSAERTGGSVSTLTIQRTQQEDSAVYLCASSSDLVEQFFGPGTRLTVL.

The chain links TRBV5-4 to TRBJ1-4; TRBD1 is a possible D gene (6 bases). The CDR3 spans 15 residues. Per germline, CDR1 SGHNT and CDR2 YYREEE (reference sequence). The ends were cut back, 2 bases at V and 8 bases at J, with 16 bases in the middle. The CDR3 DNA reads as TGTGCCAGCAGCTTCACAGGGCGAAGGGAGGAAAAACTGTTTTTT. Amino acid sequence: CASSFTGRREEKLFF.

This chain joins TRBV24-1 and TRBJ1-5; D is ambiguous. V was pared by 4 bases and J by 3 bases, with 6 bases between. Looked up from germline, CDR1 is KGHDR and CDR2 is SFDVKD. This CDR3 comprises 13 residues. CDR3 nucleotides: TGTGCCACCAGTGACCGTACCAATCAGCCCCAGCATTTT. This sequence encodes CATSDRTNQPQHF.

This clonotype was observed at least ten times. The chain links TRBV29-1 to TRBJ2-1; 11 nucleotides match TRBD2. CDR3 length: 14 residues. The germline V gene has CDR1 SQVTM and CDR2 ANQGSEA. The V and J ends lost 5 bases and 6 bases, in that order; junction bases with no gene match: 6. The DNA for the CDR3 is TGCAGCGTTCGGGGACTAGCGGTAGGCAATGAGCAGTTCTTC. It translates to CSVRGLAVGNEQFF.

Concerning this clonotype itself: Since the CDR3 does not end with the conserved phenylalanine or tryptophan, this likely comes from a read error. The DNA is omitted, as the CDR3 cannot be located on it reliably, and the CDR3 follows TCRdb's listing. The CDR3 here is CASSEGQGVGDTQCL. V gene TRBV2 combines with J gene TRBJ2-3; the D segment call TRBD1 is taken from the table without a DNA check. The CDR3 region is 15 residues in length, termini included. Looked up from germline, CDR1 is SNHLY and CDR2 is FYNNEI.

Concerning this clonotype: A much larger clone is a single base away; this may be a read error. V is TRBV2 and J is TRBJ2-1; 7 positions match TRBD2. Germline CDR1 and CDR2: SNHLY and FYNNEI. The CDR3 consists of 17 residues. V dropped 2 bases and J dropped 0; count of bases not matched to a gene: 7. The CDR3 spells CASSELTSNSSYNEQFF. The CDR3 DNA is TGTGCCAGCAGTGAACTGACTAGCAATAGCTCCTACAATGAGCAGTTCTTC.

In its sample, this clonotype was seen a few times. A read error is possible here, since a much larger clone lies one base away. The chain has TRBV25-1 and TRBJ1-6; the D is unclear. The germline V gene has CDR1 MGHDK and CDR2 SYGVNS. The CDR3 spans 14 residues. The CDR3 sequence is CANSENLYNSPLHF. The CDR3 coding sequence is TGTGCCAACAGTGAAAACTTATATAATTCACCCCTCCACTTT.

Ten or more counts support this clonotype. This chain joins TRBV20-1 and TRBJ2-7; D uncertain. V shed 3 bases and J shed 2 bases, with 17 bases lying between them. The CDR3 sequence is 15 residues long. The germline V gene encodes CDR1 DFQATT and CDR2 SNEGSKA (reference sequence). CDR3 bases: TGCAGTGCTAGTAGGGTCAGTGCAAGCCCCTACGAGCAGTACTTC. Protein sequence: CSASRVSASPYEQYF.